These T cell receptor beta chains were read from a single sample in a study of cytomegalovirus exposure and HLA in healthy donors. TCRdb keeps only in-frame clones here, not all; method: immunoSEQ multiplex PCR. This repertoire shows roughly 170,000 clones, 78% found once; its top ten account for roughly 13%. Sequences were obtained from PBMCs. All receptors come from a woman aged 50 to 60 in good health and CMV-seropositive. The CDR3 runs from the conserved cysteine through the conserved F or W. D genes are given only for firm matches. Clone size is not always given. Where it is, it says once, few, many or a class for expanded clones.

D: .
J: TRBJ1-6
V: TRBV2
size: few
DNA: TGTGCCAGCAGTGTTGACACCTCCTATAATTCACCCCTCCACTTT
CDR3: CASSVDTSYNSPLHF

D: TRBD2
J: TRBJ2-2
V: TRBV2
size: once
DNA: TGTGCCACCCCGGGGGGGAGGGAGACCGGGGAGCTGTTTTTT
CDR3: CATPGGRETGELFF

D: TRBD1
J: TRBJ1-1
V: TRBV19
size: .
DNA: TGTGCCAGTAGTAGTACAGGGGGCACTGAAGCTTTCTTT
CDR3: CASSSTGGTEAFF

D: TRBD1
J: TRBJ2-7
V: TRBV19
size: .
DNA: TGTGCCAGTAGCACAGGGGTAATCAACGAGCAGTACTTC
CDR3: CASSTGVINEQYF

D: .
J: TRBJ1-1
V: TRBV7-9
size: .
DNA: TGTGCCAGCAACCCGGGGGATTCCACTGAAGCTTTCTTT
CDR3: CASNPGDSTEAFF

D: .
J: TRBJ1-1
V: TRBV7-9
size: .
DNA: TGTGCCAGCAGCTTAGAGTCACGGCAGGGCACTGAAGCTTTCTTT
CDR3: CASSLESRQGTEAFF

D: TRBD2
J: TRBJ2-1
V: TRBV5-1
size: .
DNA: TGCGCCAGCAGCTTGGTGACTAGCGGGGTAGGGGAGCAGTTCTTC
CDR3: CASSLVTSGVGEQFF

D: TRBD2
J: TRBJ2-1
V: TRBV6-4
size: few
DNA: TGTGCCAGCAGCCAAGCGGGGGGGCTAGGCAATGAGCAGTTCTTC
CDR3: CASSQAGGLGNEQFF

D: .
J: TRBJ2-3
V: TRBV5-6
size: .
DNA: TGTGCCAGCAGCCAGGTATGGGGCGGAGATACGCAGTATTTT
CDR3: CASSQVWGGDTQYF

D: .
J: TRBJ1-4
V: TRBV15
size: .
DNA: TGTGCCACCTCCGGCAGGGCGGGGGAAAAACTGTTTTTT
CDR3: CATSGRAGEKLFF

D: TRBD1
J: TRBJ2-7
V: TRBV5-1
size: .
DNA: TGCGCCAGCAGCACGGGGCCTACAGGGGAGTACTTC
CDR3: CASSTGPTGEYF

D: .
J: TRBJ2-2
V: TRBV11-2
size: few
DNA: TGTGCCAGCAGCACCGGGACTCCGAACACCGGGGAGCTGTTTTTT
CDR3: CASSTGTPNTGELFF

D: TRBD2
J: TRBJ2-7
V: TRBV6-1
size: .
DNA: TGTGCCAGCAGTGATAGGCGGCCTAGCGGTCGCCGCGAGCAGTACTTC
CDR3: CASSDRRPSGRREQYF

D: .
J: TRBJ2-7
V: TRBV27
size: .
DNA: TGTGCCAGCAGCTATCGACAGTCCGCGGCCTACGAGCAGTACTTC
CDR3: CASSYRQSAAYEQYF

D: TRBD2
J: TRBJ2-1
V: TRBV5-1
size: once
DNA: TGCGCCAGCAGCCCGTTAGCTGTTAGCGGGGAAAATGAGCAGTTCTTC
CDR3: CASSPLAVSGENEQFF

D: TRBD1
J: TRBJ1-6
V: TRBV30
size: .
DNA: TGTGCCTGGAGTGAGGGGGCCAATTCACCCCTCCACTTT
CDR3: CAWSEGANSPLHF